Below, 10 T cell receptor beta chains from the same sample are listed, as sequenced in a study of T-cell memory formation after mild COVID-19. TCRdb re-analysed the 5' RACE reads in MiXCR, keeping a single row per CDR3 protein. The data show fewer than 350,000 distinct CDR3 sequences, 18% seen once. Sequenced: PBMCs or a T cell subset sorted from them (not recorded which). Every receptor here comes from a man younger than 30 who had mild COVID-19 (a few samples of this study predate the infection). Cell type and time point are not known.

The chain uses TRBV5-1 and TRBJ2-3, with a tentative D call TRBD2 (6 bases). V was cut by 5 bases and J by 4 bases, with 17 bases left in between. The germline CDR1 and CDR2 sequences are SGHRS and YFSETQ. The CDR3 has 15 residues. The chain's CDR3 is CASSLWRERSDTQYF. In DNA, the CDR3 is TGCGCCAGCAGTTTGTGGAGGGAGAGGTCAGATACGCAGTATTTT.

This sequence joins TRBV9 and TRBJ2-2; D possibly corresponds to TRBD2 (5 bases). The CDR3 sequence is 16 residues long. CDR1 is SGDLS and CDR2 is YYNGEE in the germline V gene. Trimming cost V 2 bases and J 3 bases, with 14 bases left between them. In nucleotides, the CDR3 is TGTGCCAGCAGCGTCAGAGGGCGGCAGGACACCGGGGAGCTGTTTTTT. It yields the protein CASSVRGRQDTGELFF.

This clonotype showed up just a few times. The genes are TRBV11-2 and TRBJ2-2; D tentatively reads TRBD1 or TRBD2 (5 bases each). Trimming shortened V by 2 bases and J by 5 bases, and 15 bases separated the two germline ends. This CDR3 has 16 residues. Germline lookup yields CDR1 SGHAT and CDR2 FQNNGV. This CDR3 reads CASSLSGHPGTGELFF. CDR3 nucleotides: TGTGCCAGCAGCTTATCGGGGCACCCGGGGACCGGGGAGCTGTTTTTT. The whole variable domain, remainder taken from reference TRBV11-2 and TRBJ2-2, is EAGVAQSPRYKIIEKRQSVAFWCNPISGHATLYWYQQILGQGPKLLIQFQNNGVVDDSQLPKDRFSAERLKGVDSTLKIQPAKLEDSAVYLCASSLSGHPGTGELFFGEGSRLTVL.

This clonotype was observed a handful of times. This rearrangement joins TRBV4-3 to TRBJ2-2; the D gene is possibly TRBD2 (5 bases). Trimming removed 4 bases at V and 0 bases at J, with 12 bases between. Per germline, CDR1 LGHNA and CDR2 YSLEER. The CDR3 length is 16 residues. CDR3 region: CASSLGVLANTGELFF. The CDR3 region has the DNA TGCGCCAGCAGCCTGGGAGTTCTCGCGAACACCGGGGAGCTGTTTTTT.

This clonotype was counted many times. The V and J genes are TRBV7-8 and TRBJ1-3, with 10 nucleotides matching TRBD1. CDR1 is SGHVS, CDR2 FQNEAQ, per germline. V was clipped by 1 base and J by 8 bases; unmatched bases: 8. The CDR3 covers 16 residues. For the CDR3, the DNA is TGTGCCAGCAGCTTAGTGGGGACAGGGGTCTATGACACCATATATTTT. Translating gives CASSLVGTGVYDTIYF.

The sample holds one count of this clonotype. V is TRBV20-1 and J is TRBJ2-5; 9 bases are a match to TRBD2. V shed 6 bases, J shed 2 bases, and the junction held 7 bases outside the gene matches. The germline CDR1 and CDR2 sequences are DFQATT and SNEGSKA (reference sequence). The CDR3 is 14 residues long. In nucleotides, the CDR3 is TGCAGTGCAACTAGCGGGCGAGAACAAGAGACCCAGTACTTC. Encoded protein: CSATSGREQETQYF.

The sample holds a few counts of this clonotype. This CDR3 reads CASSCPGQGGLLSYEQYV. The CDR3 region has the DNA TGTGCCAGCAGCTGCCCGGGACAGGGAGGACTACTCTCCTACGAGCAGTACGTC. The chain employs TRBV5-8 and TRBJ2-7, with TRBD1 matching over 9 bases. V gave up 3 bases and J gave up 0 bases; unmatched junction bases: 13. The CDR3 is 18 residues long. The germline V gene encodes CDR1 SGHTS and CDR2 YDEGEE.

This clonotype came up a few times. The gene calls are TRBV29-1 and TRBJ2-5, with 9 nucleotides matching TRBD2. This CDR3 has 13 residues. Germline trimming cut 7 bases from V and 5 bases from J; bases unmatched to any gene: 8. Germline V lookup: CDR1 SQVTM, CDR2 ANQGSEA. This CDR3 reads CSAASGVGETQYF. CDR3 sequence (DNA): TGCAGCGCCGCTAGCGGGGTCGGGGAGACCCAGTACTTC.

Ten or more counts support this clonotype. The CDR3 spells CASSRDSSSYNEQFF. CDR3 coding DNA: TGTGCCAGCAGCCGGGACTCCAGCTCCTACAATGAGCAGTTCTTC. This sequence joins TRBV7-3 and TRBJ2-1; D possibly corresponds to TRBD2 (6 bases). CDR1 is SGHTA, CDR2 FQGTGA, per germline. V dropped 5 bases and J dropped 0 bases, with 11 bases sitting between them. This CDR3 spans 15 amino acids. Filled out from reference TRBV7-3 and TRBJ2-1, the complete variable domain reads GAGVSQTPSNKVTEKGKYVELRCDPISGHTALYWYRQSLGQGPEFLIYFQGTGAADDSGLPNDRFFAVRPEGSVSTLKIQRTERGDSAVYLCASSRDSSSYNEQFFGPGTRLTVL.

The table lists this clonotype with a few counts. The genes are TRBV7-9 and TRBJ1-3, with D possibly matching TRBD1 (6 bases). The CDR3 loop spans 12 amino acids. Trimming pared 3 bases from V and 9 bases from J, leaving 9 bases between. The V gene's germline CDR1 is SEHNR and CDR2 FQNEAQ (reference sequence). CDR3 residues: CASSFRGPTIYF. CDR3 nucleotide sequence: TGTGCCAGCAGCTTTCGGGGGCCCACCATATATTTT.